This T cell receptor (beta chain) stems from a study of vaccination and CD4 T cells after COVID-19. The overall study: Overlapping spike pools from SARS-CoV-2 and HCoV-NL63, HCoV-OC43 and HCoV-229E served as culture stimuli.

J was trimmed by 7 bases and V by 2 bases; bases with no gene match: 12. Germline V gives CDR1 SQVTM, CDR2 ANQGSEA. CDR3 length equals 15 residues. Sequence data for DNA of cultured CD4+ T cells were generated by the Oncomine TCR Beta short-read assay. Each CDR3 protein gets one entry after TCRdb re-called the PCR reads with MiXCR. This sample yields around 17,000 distinct CDR3 sequences, of which roughly half are seen a single time; around 5% belongs to the top ten. As for this clonotype: The target antigen is unknown.

Treatment here: roughly 10-day PBMC culture with coronavirus spike peptide pools or control peptides (ViraFEST assay). Fresh replacement IL-2 medium substituted for half the medium on days 3 and 7. This sample comprised CD4+ T cells from blood, cultured in vitro, obtained before SARS-CoV-2 vaccination. This clonotype was obtained from a human donor who had recovered from COVID-19. The gene calls are TRBV29-1 and TRBJ2-3, with 7 nucleotides matching TRBD2. The CDR3 nucleotides are TGCAGCGTTGAAACCCCGCGAGCGGGGTCATATACGCAGTATTTT. Translation: CSVETPRAGSYTQYF.